What follows are 4 T cell receptor beta chains derived from one specimen sequenced in a study of T cell responses to AZD1222 COVID-19 vaccine. Method: immunoSEQ multiplex PCR; TCRdb's copy keeps in-frame clones and lacks some. The table has 90,000 to 110,000 clones, 82% seen once. Sequenced here: peripheral blood, sampled on day 0 of AZD1222 vaccination. These receptors all come from an adult in good health.

A few counts support this clone. This CDR3 is CASSQERGAGRGNTEAFF. The CDR3 DNA follows: TGCGCCAGCAGCCAAGAACGGGGGGCAGGGAGAGGGAACACTGAAGCTTTCTTT. The chain combines TRBV4-1 with TRBJ1-1; D possibly corresponds to TRBD1 (6 bases). Deletions cut 0 bases from V and 1 base from J, with 18 bases between. The CDR3 totals 18 residues. The germline CDR1 and CDR2 sequences are MGHRA and YSYEKL.

CDR3 in DNA: TGTGCCAGCAGCCGAAGCGGGGACTCCTACGAGCAGTACTTC. Translated: CASSRSGDSYEQYF. The chain has TRBV5-4 and TRBJ2-7; 7 bases align to TRBD2. V lost 4 bases, J lost 0 bases, and 4 bases stayed unmatched. Germline CDR1 is SGHNT and CDR2 is YYREEE (reference sequence). There are 14 residues in the CDR3. The full variable domain, completed using reference TRBV5-4 and TRBJ2-7, is ETGVTQSPTHLIKTRGQQVTLRCSSQSGHNTVSWYQQALGQGPQFIFQYYREEENGRGNFPPRFSGLQFPNYSSELNVNALELDDSALYLCASSRSGDSYEQYFGPGTRLTVT.

J is TRBJ1-1 and V is TRBV18; D gene unclear. Germline V gene lookup returns CDR1 KGHSH and CDR2 LQKENI. The CDR3 is made up of 16 amino acids. Trimming left V 1 base short and J 3 bases short, with 15 bases between. This CDR3 reads CASSPRFIGGDTEAFF. The CDR3 DNA is TGTGCCAGCTCACCACGGTTTATCGGCGGGGACACTGAAGCTTTCTTT.

CDR3 sequence: CASSSSTGAQYF. CDR3 bases: TGTGCCAGCAGTTCTTCTACAGGAGCACAGTACTTC. The genes are TRBV6-5 and TRBJ2-7; the D gene is possibly TRBD1 (5 bases). The ends were cut back, 4 bases at V and 10 bases at J, with 14 bases in the middle. From germline, CDR1 is MNHEY and CDR2 SVGAGI. This CDR3 contains 12 residues.